This passage covers 6 T cell receptor beta chains from one sample sequenced in a study of spatial heterogeneity in lung cancer. Broader study findings: It was found that expanded intratumoral alpha and beta TCR counts tracked tumor mutation counts.

No antigen has been identified for these receptors. Time point indicated: sample taken at primary tumor resection. TCRdb re-called the 5' RACE reads with MiXCR, one entry per CDR3 protein. The sample holds about 5,100 distinct CDR3 sequences, about 8.4% seen once. The sample here was lung tumor tissue, taken at surgery. The receptor set was obtained from a female donor with early-stage non-small cell lung cancer.

This clonotype has a handful of counts. The genes are TRBV24-1 and TRBJ2-3, with D perhaps matching TRBD2 (6 bases). Between the trimmed V and J ends, which lost 4 bases and 6 bases, there was a span of 16 bases. The CDR3 sequence is 15 residues long. Germline V CDR1 and CDR2: KGHDR, SFDVKD. CDR3: CATSDSGTPRDTQYF. The CDR3 DNA reads as TGTGCCACCAGTGACTCCGGGACTCCAAGGGATACGCAGTATTTT.

The rearrangement links TRBV20-1 to TRBJ2-3, with 9 positions matching TRBD2. This CDR3 has 15 amino acids. V lost 3 bases and J lost 3; bases outside the gene matches: 7. Germline V gene data show CDR1 as DFQATT and CDR2 as SNEGSKA (reference sequence). The CDR3 sequence is CSASLAGGLTDTQYF. CDR3 nucleotides: TGCAGTGCTAGCTTGGCGGGGGGGCTGACAGATACGCAGTATTTT.

This clonotype was seen ten or more times. The CDR3 spells CASSFGLAGVYEQYF. CDR3 nucleotide sequence: TGTGCCAGCAGCTTTGGACTAGCGGGAGTGTACGAGCAGTACTTC. V usage is TRBV7-2 and J usage is TRBJ2-7, with 13 bases that match TRBD2. The germline gives CDR1 SGHTA, CDR2 FQGNSA. The trim removed 3 bases at V and 4 bases at J, leaving 3 bases unmatched. This CDR3 is 15 amino acids long. The whole variable domain, filled in from reference TRBV7-2 and TRBJ2-7, reads GAGVSQSPSNKVTEKGKDVELRCDPISGHTALYWYRQSLGQGLEFLIYFQGNSAPDKSGLPSDRFSAERTGGSVSTLTIQRTQQEDSAVYLCASSFGLAGVYEQYFGPGTRLTVT.

By sample share, this clonotype is medium-sized. The CDR3 DNA reads as TGTGCCAGCAAGAAAAGGAGGGGAAGGAGGACCTACGAGCAGTACGTC. It specifies CASKKRRGRRTYEQYV. This rearrangement joins TRBV21-1 to TRBJ2-7; TRBD2 is the table's D call, not checked against the DNA. TRBV21-1 constitutes a pseudogene. The CDR3 has 16 amino acids.

This clonotype was recorded at least ten times. The chain uses TRBV20-1 and TRBJ2-1; 16 bases fit TRBD2. The V and J ends lost 4 bases and 7 bases, in that order; junction bases with no gene match: 16. From germline, CDR1 is DFQATT and CDR2 SNEGSKA (reference sequence). The CDR3 totals 19 residues. CDR3 bases: TGCAGTGCTAAAACGATTTATGGGACTAGCGGGAGGGCCGGTAATGAGCAGTTCTTC. Translated: CSAKTIYGTSGRAGNEQFF.

Notes on this clonotype: A read error may be the cause here, since a much bigger clone is one base away. V gene TRBV7-2 combines with J gene TRBJ2-3; no reliable D call. The CDR3 is 15 amino acids. The germline gives CDR1 SGHTA, CDR2 FQGNSA. Trimming left V 1 base short and J 0 bases short, with 8 bases between. Written as DNA, the CDR3 is TGTACCAGCAGCTTAGGGGGTTGGAGCACAGATACGCAGTATTTT. Translating it yields CTSSLGGWSTDTQYF.